This T cell receptor (beta chain) was recovered during a study of cytotoxic CD8 clonotypes in ibrutinib-treated CLL (dated by TCRdb to the early 2020s). Regarding the study in general: The cohort was composed of around twelve relapsed/refractory and approximately 14 treatment-naive patients; IGHV unmutated status was identified in fewer than 18 patients. Responses were partial in 24 patients and complete in 2; after median approximately 69 months follow-up, some 14 stayed in remission and around 12 progressed. Response samples were obtained after a median of around 11 months of treatment, with a range of roughly 6 to 40 months. Samples averaged roughly 280,000 productive templates and 94,082 productive rearrangements. Longitudinal samples were available for 26 of the 86 trial participants. Cryopreserved peripheral blood mononuclear cells were obtained prior to treatment, at the time of response, and at either disease progression or sustained remission. Every sample from remission and from progressive disease was obtained while the patients were still on ibrutinib.

This clone occurred many times. This receptor's antigen is unknown. No quality values exist for individual bases; no much larger clone is one base distant. A distance of 13 bases separates the germline ends of V and J, which lose 0 bases and 4 bases respectively. From a lookup of the germline V gene, CDR1 and CDR2 are SGHRS and YFSETQ. Taken from cysteine to phenylalanine, the CDR3 has 16 residues. Solely the CDR3 DNA is kept, with 48 bases framed from the first base. This specimen's time point label, interpreted: less than 30 months on ibrutinib. For TCR beta library preparation, roughly 2 micrograms of genomic DNA were extracted from the cryopreserved PBMCs. Longitudinal blood samples from CLL patients receiving ibrutinib monotherapy were subjected to high-throughput TCR beta sequencing. Patients were enrolled in a phase 2 open-label single-center ibrutinib monotherapy trial. A MiSeq instrument was used for deep resolution sequencing, which targeted depths ranging from 1 in 1 million up to 1 in 200,000 T cells, with coverage averaging 10x for each clonotype. The immunoSEQ hsTCRB Kit was used to generate TCR beta libraries. Per the source publication's procedure: The data were analyzed with ImmunoSEQ Analyzer and ImmunoSEQ Data Assistant, and V, D and J gene assignments followed IMGT definitions. Clonality, which ranges from 0 to 1, was calculated as one minus the normalized Shannon entropy of productive rearrangement frequencies. Public clonotype analysis was restricted to overrepresented clonotypes comprising at least 0.05% of each patient's repertoire. Thirteen age-matched healthy donor repertoires from immuneACCESS were used as controls for clonality. The clones in this table, taken by TCRdb from immuneACCESS, are in-frame only. Not every clone is retained; where verified, under half of the shortfall comes from an unresolved V gene, and the cause of the rest is unknown. V and J calls plus clone size are reproduced from that table; the DNA served to infer D and trimming. The table for this sample lists around 92,000 clones; approximately 80% of them were counted only once. The ten largest clones take up 20% to 25% of the sample.

Points the paper makes about the study in general: Lymph node repertoires were not examined, and the timing of sampling was not matched between patients in sustained remission and those whose disease progressed. Clonality increased at ibrutinib response, stayed stable in sustained remission, and fell back toward baseline at progression. Baseline clonality exceeded that of age-matched healthy donors and correlated strongly with circulating CD8+ T-cell counts. Public clonotypes were rare and either shrank or stayed stable during treatment, and the rise in clonality at ibrutinib response reflected expansion of private clonotypes.

Sequenced here: PBMCs, sampled after 24 months of ibrutinib treatment. This TCR was recovered from a human donor with chronic lymphocytic leukemia. The V and J segments used are TRBV5-1 and TRBJ2-2; the D gene identity is not certain. The CDR3 has the sequence CASSLDSGMVTGELFF. The nucleotide sequence is given as TGCGCCAGCAGCTTGGATTCAGGAATGGTCACCGGGGAGCTGTTTTTT.